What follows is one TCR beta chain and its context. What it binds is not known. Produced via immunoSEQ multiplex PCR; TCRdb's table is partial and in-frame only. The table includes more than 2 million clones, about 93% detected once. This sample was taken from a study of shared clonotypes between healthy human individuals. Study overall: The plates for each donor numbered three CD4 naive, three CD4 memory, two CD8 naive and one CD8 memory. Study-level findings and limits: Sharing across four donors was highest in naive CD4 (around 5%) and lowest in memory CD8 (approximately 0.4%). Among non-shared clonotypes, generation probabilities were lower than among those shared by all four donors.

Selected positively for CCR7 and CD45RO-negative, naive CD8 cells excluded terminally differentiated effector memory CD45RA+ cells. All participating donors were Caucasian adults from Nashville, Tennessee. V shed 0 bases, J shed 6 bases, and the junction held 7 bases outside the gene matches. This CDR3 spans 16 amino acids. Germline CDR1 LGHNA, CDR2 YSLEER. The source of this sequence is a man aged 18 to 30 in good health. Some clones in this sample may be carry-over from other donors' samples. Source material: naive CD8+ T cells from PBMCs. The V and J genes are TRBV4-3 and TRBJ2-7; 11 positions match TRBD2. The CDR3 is CASSQEAPLAGGEQYF. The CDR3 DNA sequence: TGCGCCAGCAGCCAAGAGGCCCCCCTAGCGGGAGGCGAGCAGTACTTC.